The rows below give T cell receptor beta chains drawn from one sample of a study of blood T cells in healthy people across ages. Using its own MiXCR run on the 5' RACE reads, TCRdb lists one record per CDR3 protein. The sample records more than 700,000 distinct CDR3 sequences, 46% being singletons. Sequencing was performed on blood. All receptors derive from a man at least 80 years old in good health. The CDR3 runs from the conserved cysteine through the conserved F or W. D genes are given only for firm matches. Clone sizes are given selectively: once, few, many, or a class where the clone is expanded.

d_call,clone_size,v_call,j_call,cdr3_nt,cdr3_aa
TRBD2,NA,TRBV5-1,TRBJ2-7,TGCGCCAGCAGCTTGTCGACTAGCGGGGGGGCCTACGAGCAGTACTTC,CASSLSTSGGAYEQYF
NA,NA,TRBV4-2,TRBJ2-5,TGTGCCAACAGCCAACGAGGACAGATTCAAGAGACCCAGTACTTC,CANSQRGQIQETQYF
NA,once,TRBV20-1,TRBJ2-7,TGCAGTGCTAGAGCGGGTCTTCAGAGCTCCTACGAGCAGTACTTC,CSARAGLQSSYEQYF
NA,few,TRBV6-5,TRBJ2-3,TGTACCAGCAGTTACAGCGCGGGACCTAGCACAGATACGCAGTATTTT,CTSSYSAGPSTDTQYF
NA,NA,TRBV20-1,TRBJ2-3,TGCAGTGCCCCGGTCCCTTCCCCCCACACAGATACGCAGTATTTT,CSAPVPSPHTDTQYF
NA,NA,TRBV12-3/TRBV12-4,TRBJ1-1,TGTGCCAGCAGTAATTATCCACAGGGATCTGAAGCTTTCTTT,CASSNYPQGSEAFF
TRBD1,NA,TRBV11-2,TRBJ1-2,TGTGCCAGCAGCTTAGTAGCGACAGGGCTGTCTGGCTACACCTTC,CASSLVATGLSGYTF
TRBD2,few,TRBV2,TRBJ2-5,TGTGCCAGCAGTGCTTCGACTAGCGGGATTAAAAAGACCCAGTACTTC,CASSASTSGIKKTQYF
NA,NA,TRBV20-1,TRBJ2-7,TGCAGTGCTAGAGATGCCGGGAGTGGATGGGAGCAGTACTTC,CSARDAGSGWEQYF
NA,few,TRBV5-1,TRBJ1-2,TGCGCCAGCAGCTTACAGAACCTAAACTATGGCTACACCTTC,CASSLQNLNYGYTF
TRBD2,many,TRBV11-2,TRBJ2-1,TGTGCCAGCAGCTCGACTAGCGGGAGGAACAATGAGCAGTTCTTC,CASSSTSGRNNEQFF
NA,once,TRBV7-2,TRBJ1-4,TGTGCCAGCAGCTTCTCCCGGACAGTCACGACTGAAAAACTGTTTTTT,CASSFSRTVTTEKLFF
NA,once,TRBV29-1,TRBJ1-2,TGCAGCGTTGAAGGAGAGTCACCAGCTAACTATGGCTACACCTTC,CSVEGESPANYGYTF
NA,few,TRBV5-1,TRBJ2-7,TGCGCCAGCAGCTCGTCGCCTGAAAGGGCGAACGAGCAGTACTTC,CASSSSPERANEQYF
NA,few,TRBV4-2,TRBJ2-3,TGTGCCAGCAGCCAAGAGTCTACCTACACAGATACGCAGTATTTT,CASSQESTYTDTQYF
NA,few,TRBV7-2,TRBJ2-3,TGTGCCAGCAGCCGTGGACTCTCCCGGGGCACAGATACGCAGTATTTT,CASSRGLSRGTDTQYF
NA,few,TRBV7-3,TRBJ1-1,TGTGCCAGCAGCTTAAACCAGGCCACTGAAGCTTTCTTT,CASSLNQATEAFF
NA,NA,TRBV12-3/TRBV12-4,TRBJ2-5,TGTACCAGCAGTAAGGGGCGAGAGACCCAGTACTTC,CTSSKGRETQYF
NA,NA,TRBV7-2,TRBJ1-3,TGTGCCAGCAGCTTACAGCCGGGACACCTCTCTGGAAACACCATATATTTT,CASSLQPGHLSGNTIYF
NA,NA,TRBV2,TRBJ2-1,TGTGCCAGCAGTGATGTCAGGGGAGGTCGCAATGAGCAGTTCTTC,CASSDVRGGRNEQFF
TRBD2,NA,TRBV4-2,TRBJ2-1,TGTGCCAGCAGCCAATGGACGGGAGGGTACAATGAGCAGTTCTTC,CASSQWTGGYNEQFF
TRBD2,few,TRBV12-3/TRBV12-4,TRBJ2-1,TGTGCCAGCAGCCTGGGACTAGCGGGACGGGGGGGTGAGCAGTTCTTC,CASSLGLAGRGGEQFF
TRBD2,few,TRBV20-1,TRBJ2-1,TGCAGTGCTACCGACCCAACTAGCGGGAGGGTCGATGAGCAGTTCTTC,CSATDPTSGRVDEQFF
NA,few,TRBV4-2,TRBJ1-4,TGTGCCAGCAGCCAAGATGCGGGGGCCGATGGAGAAAAACTGTTTTTT,CASSQDAGADGEKLFF
NA,NA,TRBV11-2,TRBJ2-1,TGTACCAGCAGCTCCCTCAGCCCTAACAATGAGCAGTTCTTC,CTSSSLSPNNEQFF
NA,NA,TRBV5-1,TRBJ2-4,TGCGCCAGCAGCTTGGATACCCAAGGCAGCATTCAGTACTTC,CASSLDTQGSIQYF
TRBD1,NA,TRBV4-1,TRBJ2-1,TGCGCCAGCAGCCCAACAGGGGGTCCCAATGAGCAGTTCTTC,CASSPTGGPNEQFF
NA,few,TRBV9,TRBJ2-7,TGTGCCAGCAGCGCGCAACCAGACTTCAATGAGCAGTACTTC,CASSAQPDFNEQYF
NA,once,TRBV5-1,TRBJ2-3,TGCGCCAGCAGCTTGATGGGGGGAGGCACAGATACGCAGTATTTT,CASSLMGGGTDTQYF
NA,many,TRBV4-1,TRBJ2-5,TGCGCCAGCAGGCGGACGGTAACCCAAGAGACCCAGTACTTC,CASRRTVTQETQYF
NA,NA,TRBV12-3/TRBV12-4,TRBJ2-3,TGTGCCAGCAGTTCGGGACTTGGCGCCGATACGCAGTATTTT,CASSSGLGADTQYF
TRBD1,NA,TRBV5-1,TRBJ2-7,TGCGCCAGCAGCTCCAGCCAGGGGACAGCGTCCTACGAGCAGTACTTC,CASSSSQGTASYEQYF
NA,few,TRBV5-1,TRBJ2-4,TGCGCCAGCAGCTTGGGCGTCCGAGAAAACATTCAGTACTTC,CASSLGVRENIQYF
NA,NA,TRBV28,TRBJ2-7,TGTGCCAGCGCAACCGGGGCCCCGGGCGAGCAGTACTTC,CASATGAPGEQYF
TRBD2,NA,TRBV5-6,TRBJ2-5,TGTGCCAGCAGCTTCACTAGCGGGAGCAGGGAGACCCAGTACTTC,CASSFTSGSRETQYF
NA,NA,TRBV28,TRBJ2-7,TGTACCAGCACGGCTGGGGTTCACGAGCAGTACTTC,CTSTAGVHEQYF
NA,many,TRBV18,TRBJ2-7,TGTGCCAGCTCACCACCGGGGGACGAGCAGTACTTC,CASSPPGDEQYF
NA,NA,TRBV25-1,TRBJ1-4,TGTGCCAGCCCTCCTTTTGGAAAACTGTTTTTT,CASPPFGKLFF
TRBD1,NA,TRBV7-9,TRBJ2-7,TGTGCCAGCAGCTCGGACAGGCGACAAGGCGAGCAGTACTTC,CASSSDRRQGEQYF
NA,few,TRBV5-1,TRBJ2-1,TGCGCCAGCCGTTTAGTACCCAGGGCAAGGAACAATCTAGAGCAGTTCTTC,CASRLVPRARNNLEQFF
TRBD1,NA,TRBV7-8,TRBJ2-2,TGTGCCAGCAGCTTTCAGGGGGCCCTTTATACCGGGGAGCTGTTTTTT,CASSFQGALYTGELFF
TRBD2,NA,TRBV5-6,TRBJ2-5,TGTGCCAGCAGCTCCGGACTAGCGGAAGCCCAAGAGACCCAGTACTTC,CASSSGLAEAQETQYF
TRBD1,NA,TRBV7-2,TRBJ1-5,TGTGCCAGCAGCTTAGCGGGACAGGGGAGGAATCAGCCCCAGCATTTT,CASSLAGQGRNQPQHF
TRBD1,NA,TRBV6-5,TRBJ2-2,TGTGCCAGCAGCTCTTCTCAGGGGGAAACCGGGGAGCTGTTTTTT,CASSSSQGETGELFF
NA,few,TRBV20-1,TRBJ2-7,TGCAGTGCTAACGACAACCCGGACTACTCCTACGAGCAGTACTTC,CSANDNPDYSYEQYF
NA,NA,TRBV28,TRBJ2-1,TGTGCCAGCAGTTTAACAGACTCACCAGAGACCCAGTTCTTC,CASSLTDSPETQFF
NA,few,TRBV4-1,TRBJ2-1,TGCGCCAGCAGCCGAGGACATGGGGACGCGTACAATGAGCAGTTCTTC,CASSRGHGDAYNEQFF
NA,few,TRBV5-1,TRBJ2-2,TGCGCCAGCAGCCCCGACACTAGTGGTACTTGGGAGCTGTTTTTT,CASSPDTSGTWELFF
TRBD2,NA,TRBV20-1,TRBJ2-3,TGCAGTGCTTTGGGACTAGCGGGAGGTTGGACAGATACGCAGTATTTT,CSALGLAGGWTDTQYF
NA,few,TRBV7-2,TRBJ2-1,TGTGCCAGCAGCTTAGCGCCAGGACCCCGCTCCTACAATGAGCAGTTCTTC,CASSLAPGPRSYNEQFF
TRBD1,NA,TRBV30,TRBJ2-3,TGTGCCTGGGACCCGGGACAGGGGAGGCTAGCGGGCACAGATACGCAGTATTTT,CAWDPGQGRLAGTDTQYF
NA,NA,TRBV20-1,TRBJ1-3,TGCAGTGCAAGAATGGGTACTGGAAACACCATATATTTT,CSARMGTGNTIYF
TRBD1,NA,TRBV25-1,TRBJ1-5,TGTGCCAGCAGTGAATCCCAGGGGGGTCAGCCCCAGCATTTT,CASSESQGGQPQHF
NA,NA,TRBV4-3,TRBJ2-5,TGCGCCAGCAGCCAAGTGTGTCAGGGTCAAGAGACCCAGTACTTC,CASSQVCQGQETQYF
NA,NA,TRBV20-1,TRBJ2-3,TGCAGTGGGGGACTTTCGGATACGCAGTATTTT,CSGGLSDTQYF
TRBD1,few,TRBV27,TRBJ1-5,TGTGCCACCAAGGGGGCCGGGCAGCCCCAGCATTTT,CATKGAGQPQHF
NA,NA,TRBV14,TRBJ2-5,TGTGCCAGCAGCCAAGATAGTCGACAGGCCCTCGGAGAGACCCAGTACTTC,CASSQDSRQALGETQYF
NA,NA,TRBV13,TRBJ1-4,TGTGCCAGCAGCCGAAGGACCGACAGTGAAAAACTGTTTTTT,CASSRRTDSEKLFF
NA,many,TRBV6-2/TRBV6-3,TRBJ2-5,TGTGCCAGCACTGAACAAGAGACCCAGTACTTC,CASTEQETQYF